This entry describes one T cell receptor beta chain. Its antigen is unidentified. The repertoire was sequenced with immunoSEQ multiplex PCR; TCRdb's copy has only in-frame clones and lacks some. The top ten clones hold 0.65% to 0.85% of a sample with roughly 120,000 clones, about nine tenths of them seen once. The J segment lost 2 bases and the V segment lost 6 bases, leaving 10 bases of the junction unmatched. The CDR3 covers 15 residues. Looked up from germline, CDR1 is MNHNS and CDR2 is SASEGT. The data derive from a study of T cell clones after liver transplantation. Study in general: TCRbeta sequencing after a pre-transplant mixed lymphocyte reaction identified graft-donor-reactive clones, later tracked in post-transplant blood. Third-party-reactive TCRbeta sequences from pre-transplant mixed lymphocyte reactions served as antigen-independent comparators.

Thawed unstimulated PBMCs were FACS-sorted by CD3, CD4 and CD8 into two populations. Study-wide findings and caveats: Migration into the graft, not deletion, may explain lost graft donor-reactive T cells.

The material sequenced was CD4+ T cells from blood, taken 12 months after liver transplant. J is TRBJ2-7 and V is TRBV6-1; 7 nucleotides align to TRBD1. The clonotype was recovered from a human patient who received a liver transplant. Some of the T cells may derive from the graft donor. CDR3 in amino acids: CASRQPGTAAYEQYF. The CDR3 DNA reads TGTGCCAGCAGACAACCCGGGACAGCAGCCTACGAGCAGTACTTC.